The T cell receptor beta chain under discussion was sequenced for a study of blood T cell repertoires in COVID-19. Study summary: Specimens from acute and convalescent COVID-19 originated in the United States, Italy and Spain.

Produced via immunoSEQ multiplex PCR; TCRdb's table is partial and in-frame only. The table has 110,000 to 150,000 clones, around 80% seen once; the top ten hold more than 4%. The specimen sequenced was peripheral blood. The receptor was isolated from a woman between 50 and 59 years old with acute or convalescent COVID-19.

The chain's CDR3 is CASSLGQSYNSPLHF. CDR3 in DNA: TGTGCCAGCAGCTTAGGACAGAGCTATAATTCACCCCTCCACTTT. The V call is TRBV7-3, the J call TRBJ1-6; tentatively, D is TRBD1 (6 bases). Germline V gene lookup returns CDR1 SGHTA and CDR2 FQGTGA. There are 15 residues in the CDR3. V shed 2 bases and J shed 3 bases, with 8 bases lying between them.